This T cell receptor beta chain was sequenced for a study of T cell repertoires in cytomegalovirus infection. Background on the study: CMV epitopes used comprised recently identified HLA-C-restricted ones and well-studied HLA-B-restricted ones. A matching HLA type, together with CMV infection, was signaled by public TCR beta signatures. Broader study findings: Across the ex vivo response, the dominant clonotypes were HLA-C-restricted CMV-specific TCR beta clonotypes. Summed frequency of public TCR beta families distinguished CMV carriers with the relevant HLA.

Points on this clonotype: Its antigen is undetermined. A much larger clone lies one base from this, so it may be a read error.

TCRdb fed the reads into MiXCR, producing one record per CDR3 protein. The table records about 920,000 distinct CDR3 sequences, approximately 33% of them present only once. The CDR3 sequence is 17 residues long. This TCR was sampled from a human donor in good health (CMV status not recorded). Some clones in this sample may be carry-over from other donors' samples. Sequenced material: cultured CD8+ T cells from PBMCs, taken from culture after CMV antigen stimulation. The J gene is TRBJ2-3, the V gene TRBV12-3 or TRBV12-4; 12 positions match TRBD2. The CDR3: CARSFSLAGGPGDTQYF. CDR3 DNA: TGTGCCAGGAGTTTTAGCCTAGCGGGGGGGCCGGGAGATACGCAGTATTTT.